This passage covers 9 T cell receptor beta chains from one sample sequenced in a study of OX40 agonist ivuxolimab in advanced cancers. Assay used: immunoSEQ multiplex PCR; TCRdb lists only in-frame clones, some missing. Of around 68,000 clones in the sample, around 90% were seen once. The starting material was CD4+ or CD8+ T cells sorted from blood, obtained in a trial of the OX40 agonist ivuxolimab. The receptors were gathered from an adult with an advanced solid tumor such as melanoma, head and neck, liver or kidney cancer.

The J gene is TRBJ2-7, the V gene TRBV6-4, with TRBD2 identical over 9 bases. CDR1 MRHNA and CDR2 SNTAGT come from the germline V gene. The CDR3 loop spans 15 amino acids. V trimming: 6 bases; J trimming: 2 bases; junction bases outside the gene matches: 8. DNA for the CDR3: TGTGCCAGCAGGTGGGAGCGGGGGGAAGCCTACGAGCAGTACTTC. Protein sequence: CASRWERGEAYEQYF.

This clone has a single count. The genes are TRBV11-2 and TRBJ2-7, with 7 nucleotides matching TRBD2. The V gene end was trimmed by 6 bases and the J gene end by 3 bases; junction bases not matched to a gene: 2. CDR1 SGHAT and CDR2 FQNNGV come from the germline V gene. This CDR3 contains 12 residues. The CDR3 nucleotides are TGTGCCAGCAGTGGGGGGGGCTACGAGCAGTACTTC. Protein: CASSGGGYEQYF.

The chain carries TRBV29-1 and TRBJ2-3, with TRBD2 matching 10 bases. This CDR3 comprises 16 residues. The V and J ends lost 4 bases and 1 base, in that order; junction bases with no gene match: 8. Germline V gene lookup returns CDR1 SQVTM and CDR2 ANQGSEA. CDR3 in DNA: TGCAGCGTTGCCGGGGGGCTAGCGGGAGGCACAGATACGCAGTATTTT. It yields the protein CSVAGGLAGGTDTQYF.

The genes are TRBV6-5 and TRBJ2-1; D is possibly TRBD1 (5 bases). The CDR3 spans 16 residues. Germline-derived CDR1 and CDR2 are MNHEY and SVGAGI. V was pared by 2 bases and J by 0 bases, with 11 bases between. The CDR3 DNA follows: TGTGCCAGCAGTTACATTGGACAAAACTCCTACAATGAGCAGTTCTTC. Translation gives CASSYIGQNSYNEQFF.

The J gene is TRBJ2-2, the V gene TRBV10-2, with D perhaps matching TRBD2 (5 bases). CDR1 and CDR2 (germline): WSHSY, SAAADI. V gave up 2 bases and J gave up 13 bases, with 11 bases separating them. The CDR3 is made up of 12 amino acids. As DNA, the CDR3 is TGCGCCAGCAGTGAGGTACTTGGAGGGCTGTTTTTT. It codes for CASSEVLGGLFF.

This clone was seen a few times. This chain joins TRBV2 and TRBJ1-1; weak D call: TRBD1 (5 bases). The CDR3 runs 13 residues. The germline V gene encodes CDR1 SNHLY and CDR2 FYNNEI. V lost 7 bases, J lost 1 base, and 10 bases lay in between. This chain's CDR3 is CASNRDRNTEAFF. CDR3 nucleotides: TGTGCCAGCAACCGGGACCGGAACACTGAAGCTTTCTTT.

The chain combines TRBV18 with TRBJ1-1; 8 nucleotides line up with TRBD1. This CDR3 has 17 residues. V lost 3 bases and J lost 4; bases outside the gene matches: 13. The germline gives CDR1 KGHSH, CDR2 LQKENI. CDR3 sequence: CASSPLPGQETGTEAFF. DNA of the CDR3: TGTGCCAGCTCACCTCTTCCGGGACAGGAAACCGGCACTGAAGCTTTCTTT.

This chain uses TRBV11-2 with TRBJ2-7; 10 nucleotides agree with TRBD1. The V gene's germline CDR1 is SGHAT and CDR2 FQNNGV. The CDR3 consists of 15 residues. Trimming removed 3 bases from V and 6 bases from J; junction bases left unmatched: 8. The CDR3 sequence: CASSFRGQGMSEQYF. In nucleotides, the CDR3 is TGTGCCAGCAGCTTTAGGGGACAGGGGATGAGCGAGCAGTACTTC.

This chain uses TRBV10-3 with TRBJ2-7; 10 bases are shared with TRBD2. Per the germline V gene, CDR1 is ENHRY and CDR2 is SYGVKD. Trimming cost V 0 bases and J 4 bases; bases outside gene matches: 3. The CDR3 is made up of 15 amino acids. CDR3 sequence reads: CAISESTSGIYEQYF. CDR3 in DNA: TGTGCCATCAGTGAGTCAACTAGCGGGATTTACGAGCAGTACTTC.